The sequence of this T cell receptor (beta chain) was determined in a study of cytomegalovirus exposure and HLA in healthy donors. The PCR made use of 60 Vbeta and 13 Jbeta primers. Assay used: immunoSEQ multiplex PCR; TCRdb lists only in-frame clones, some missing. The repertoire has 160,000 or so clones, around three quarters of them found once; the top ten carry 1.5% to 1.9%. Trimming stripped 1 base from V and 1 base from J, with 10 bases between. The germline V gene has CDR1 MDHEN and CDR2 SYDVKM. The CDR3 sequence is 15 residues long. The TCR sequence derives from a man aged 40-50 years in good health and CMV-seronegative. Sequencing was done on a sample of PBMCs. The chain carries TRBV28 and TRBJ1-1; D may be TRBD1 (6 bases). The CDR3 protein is CASSLFETGNTEAFF. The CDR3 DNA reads TGTGCCAGCAGTTTATTCGAGACAGGGAACACTGAAGCTTTCTTT. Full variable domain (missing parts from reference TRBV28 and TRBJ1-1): DVKVTQSSRYLVKRTGEKVFLECVQDMDHENMFWYRQDPGLGLRLIYFSYDVKMKEKGDIPEGYSVSREKKERFSLILESASTNQTSMYLCASSLFETGNTEAFFGQGTRLTVV.